The 3 T cell receptor beta chains below come from one sample, sequenced in a study of T cell changes during pregnancy in multiple sclerosis. TCRdb's copy holds only in-frame clones and misses some; the assay was immunoSEQ multiplex PCR. Of 85,000 to 90,000 clones listed, about 93% are singletons. The sample here was peripheral blood, taken after pregnancy. Receptor source: a female donor in good health, enrolled as a control in a pregnancy study.

V gene TRBV29-1 combines with J gene TRBJ2-1; TRBD2 matches at 8 bases. In germline, CDR1 is SQVTM, CDR2 ANQGSEA. This CDR3 region has 15 residues. The trim removed 7 bases at V and 1 base at J, leaving 9 bases unmatched. Written as DNA, the CDR3 is TGCAGCGCAGAACCGGGACTAGTGTCCTACAATGAGCAGTTCTTC. Amino acids: CSAEPGLVSYNEQFF.

This chain connects TRBV5-6 to TRBJ2-4; 7 bases fit TRBD1. The germline gives CDR1 SGHDT, CDR2 YYEEEE. With V trimmed by 4 bases and J by 4 bases, 2 bases remained unmatched. This CDR3 is built from 13 residues. The DNA for the CDR3 is TGTGCCAGCAGCCGGGACAGAAAAAACATTCAGTACTTC. It yields the protein CASSRDRKNIQYF.

The gene calls are TRBV6-6 and TRBJ1-3; TRBD1 might be the D (5 bases). This CDR3 is 16 amino acids long. Germline V gives CDR1 MNHNY, CDR2 SVGAGI (reference sequence). The V gene lost 2 bases and the J gene lost 0 bases, with 11 bases spanning the gap. The CDR3 coding sequence is TGTGCCAGCAGTTACGGGGGGGAAACCTCTGGAAACACCATATATTTT. Translated: CASSYGGETSGNTIYF.